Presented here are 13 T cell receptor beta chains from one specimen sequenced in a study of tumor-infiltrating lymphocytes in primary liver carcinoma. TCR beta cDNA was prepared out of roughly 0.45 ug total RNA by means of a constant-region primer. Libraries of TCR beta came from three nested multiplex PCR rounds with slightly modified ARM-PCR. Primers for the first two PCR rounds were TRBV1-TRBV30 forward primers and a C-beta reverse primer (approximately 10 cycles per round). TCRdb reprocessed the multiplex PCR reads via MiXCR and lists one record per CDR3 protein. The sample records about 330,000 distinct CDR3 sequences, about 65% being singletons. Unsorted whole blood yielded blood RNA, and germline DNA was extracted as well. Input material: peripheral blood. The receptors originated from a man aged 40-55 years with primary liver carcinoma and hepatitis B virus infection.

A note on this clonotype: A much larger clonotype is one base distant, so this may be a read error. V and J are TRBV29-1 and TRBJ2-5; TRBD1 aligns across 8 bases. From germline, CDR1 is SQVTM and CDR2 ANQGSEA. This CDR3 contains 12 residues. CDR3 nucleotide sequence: TGCAGCGTCGGACAGGGCCAAGAGACCCATTACTTC. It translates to CSVGQGQETHYF. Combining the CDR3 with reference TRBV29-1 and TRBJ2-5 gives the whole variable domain SAVISQKPSRDICQRGTSLTIQCQVDSQVTMMFWYRQQPGQSLTLIATANQGSEATYESGFVIDKFPISRPNLTFSTLTVSNMSPEDSSIYLCSVGQGQETHYFGPGTRLLVL.

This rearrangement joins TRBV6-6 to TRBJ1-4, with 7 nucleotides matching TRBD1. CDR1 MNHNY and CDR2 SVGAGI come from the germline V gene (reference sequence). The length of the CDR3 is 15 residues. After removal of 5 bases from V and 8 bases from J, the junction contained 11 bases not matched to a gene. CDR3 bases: TGTGCCAGCAGTCCATCGCCGGGACAGATCGAAAAACTGTTTTTT. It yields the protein CASSPSPGQIEKLFF.

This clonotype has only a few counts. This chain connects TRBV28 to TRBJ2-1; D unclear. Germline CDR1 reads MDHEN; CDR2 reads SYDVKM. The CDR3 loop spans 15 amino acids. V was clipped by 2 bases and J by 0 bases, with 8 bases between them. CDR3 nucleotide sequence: TGTGCCAGCAGTTTAGGCATAAGCTCCTACAATGAGCAGTTCTTC. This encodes CASSLGISSYNEQFF.

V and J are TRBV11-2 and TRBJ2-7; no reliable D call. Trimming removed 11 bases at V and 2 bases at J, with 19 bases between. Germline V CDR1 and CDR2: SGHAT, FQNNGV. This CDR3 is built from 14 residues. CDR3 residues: CAVRPGLTTYEQYF. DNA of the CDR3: TGTGCCGTCAGGCCCGGGCTCACAACCTACGAGCAGTACTTC.

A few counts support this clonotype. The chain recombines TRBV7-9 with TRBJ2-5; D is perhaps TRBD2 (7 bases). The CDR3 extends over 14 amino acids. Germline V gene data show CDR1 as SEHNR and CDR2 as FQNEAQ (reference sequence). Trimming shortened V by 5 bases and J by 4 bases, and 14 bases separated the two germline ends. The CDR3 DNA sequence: TGTGCCAGCAGCGATAAGGGGGGGTCAGAGACCCAGTACTTC. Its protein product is CASSDKGGSETQYF.

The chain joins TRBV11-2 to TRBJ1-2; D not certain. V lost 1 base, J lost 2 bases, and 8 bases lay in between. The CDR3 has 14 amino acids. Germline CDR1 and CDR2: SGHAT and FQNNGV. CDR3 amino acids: CASSLVSVNYGYTF. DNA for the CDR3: TGTGCCAGCAGCTTAGTGTCAGTAAACTATGGCTACACCTTC.

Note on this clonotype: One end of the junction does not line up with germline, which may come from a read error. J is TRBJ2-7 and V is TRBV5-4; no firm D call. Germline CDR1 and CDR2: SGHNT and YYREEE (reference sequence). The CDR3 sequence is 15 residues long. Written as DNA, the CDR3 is TGTGCCAGCAGCTTGGCCGCGGCTTCGGCCTACGAGCAATACTTC. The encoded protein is CASSLAAASAYEQYF.

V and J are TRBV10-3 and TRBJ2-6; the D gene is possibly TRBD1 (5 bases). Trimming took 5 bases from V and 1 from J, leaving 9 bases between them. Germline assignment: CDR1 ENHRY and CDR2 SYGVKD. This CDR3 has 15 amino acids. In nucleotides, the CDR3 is TGTGCCATCAGTCTTAGGGGTTCTGGGGCCAACGTCCTGACTTTC. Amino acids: CAISLRGSGANVLTF.

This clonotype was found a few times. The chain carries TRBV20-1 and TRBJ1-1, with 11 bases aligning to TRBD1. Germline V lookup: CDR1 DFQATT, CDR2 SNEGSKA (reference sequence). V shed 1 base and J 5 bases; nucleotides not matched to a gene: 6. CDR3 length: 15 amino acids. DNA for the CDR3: TGCAGTGCTAGAGGGGGACAGGGGGATACAACTGAAGCTTTCTTT. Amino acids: CSARGGQGDTTEAFF.

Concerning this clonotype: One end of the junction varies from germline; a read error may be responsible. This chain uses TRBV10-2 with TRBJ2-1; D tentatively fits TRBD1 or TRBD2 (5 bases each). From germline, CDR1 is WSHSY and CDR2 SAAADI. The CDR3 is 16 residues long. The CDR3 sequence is CASSSEAGASYDEQFF. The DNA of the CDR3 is TGCGCCAGCAGCTCTGAAGCCGGGGCTTCCTACGATGAGCAGTTCTTC.

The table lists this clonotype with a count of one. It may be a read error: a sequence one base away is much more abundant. Here the CDR3 reads CASSYTKPKPGRHSYEQYF. The CDR3 nucleotides are TGTGCCAGCAGTTACACGAAGCCAAAACCGGGACGGCACTCCTACGAGCAGTACTTC. The chain carries TRBV6-6 and TRBJ2-7; the D gene could be TRBD1 or TRBD2 (5 bases each). Between the trimmed V and J ends, which lost 2 bases and 0 bases, there was a span of 23 bases. Germline values: CDR1 MNHNY, CDR2 SVGAGI (reference sequence). The CDR3 length is 19 residues.

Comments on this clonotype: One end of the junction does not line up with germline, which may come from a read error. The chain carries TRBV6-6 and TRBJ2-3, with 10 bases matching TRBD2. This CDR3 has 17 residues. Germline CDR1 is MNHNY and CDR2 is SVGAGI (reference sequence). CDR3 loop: CTSSYWSSGSESDTQYF. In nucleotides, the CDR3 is TGTACCAGCAGTTACTGGTCTAGCGGGAGCGAATCAGATACGCAGTATTTC.

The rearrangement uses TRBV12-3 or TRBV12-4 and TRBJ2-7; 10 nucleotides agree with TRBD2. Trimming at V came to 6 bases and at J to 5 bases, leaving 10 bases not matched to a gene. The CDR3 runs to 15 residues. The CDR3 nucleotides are TGTGCCAGCAGGCCCCCAGCGGGAGGGCGGGACGAGCAGTACTTC. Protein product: CASRPPAGGRDEQYF.